The sequence of this TCR beta chain was determined in a study of cytomegalovirus exposure and HLA in healthy donors. The study's findings and limits: Most observed TCR sequences were rare, whereas some public TCRs were detected in many donors. According to the study, 160 or so TCR beta chains were cytomegalovirus-associated.

Regarding this clone: What it binds is unknown.

Using immunoSEQ multiplex PCR, the repertoire was profiled, and TCRdb retains in-frame clones only, with some absent. The sample records under 250,000 clones, approximately 82% being singletons. Trimming cost V 3 bases and J 2 bases, with 11 bases left between them. Per the germline V gene, CDR1 is SGDLS and CDR2 is YYNGEE. This CDR3 has 15 amino acids. The sequenced sample consisted of PBMCs. The TCR was taken from a woman between 18 and 29 years old in good health and CMV-seronegative. The chain is built from TRBV9 and TRBJ1-4, with unresolved D. The CDR3 reads CASSERSDTNEKLFF. The CDR3 DNA sequence: TGTGCCAGCAGCGAGAGGTCGGACACTAATGAAAAACTGTTTTTT.